This TCR beta chain is from a study of Graves' ophthalmopathy and Graves' hyperthyroidism. Study in general: Researchers obtained peripheral blood at initial diagnosis, before any treatment had begun. Study-wide findings and caveats: Detected in blood as well were most expanded thyroid clonotypes with frequency above 0.001.

Germline CDR1 and CDR2: MDHEN and SYDVKM. The CDR3 covers 15 residues. Trimming stripped 2 bases from V and 3 bases from J, with 11 bases between. This clonotype was seen repeatedly, ten times or more. Its cognate antigen is unknown. Amplification of TCR beta CDR3 regions used RNA transcripts. Second-round multiplex PCR came after a first-round RT-PCR that employed HTBI primers. TCRdb reprocessed the multiplex PCR reads via MiXCR and lists one record per CDR3 protein. The sample has approximately 500,000 distinct CDR3 sequences, roughly an eighth seen once. This chain links TRBV28 with TRBJ1-5; possibly TRBD1 for D (6 bases). This TCR derives from a woman aged 25 to 45 with Graves' ophthalmopathy. Sequencing was done on a sample of blood. The CDR3: CASSLPGALNQPQHF. CDR3 nucleotides: TGTGCCAGCAGTTTACCAGGGGCCCTCAATCAGCCCCAGCATTTT.